The clone carrying this TCR beta chain was seen repeatedly, ten times or more. This sample is drawn from a study of T cell repertoires in cytomegalovirus infection. CDR1 and CDR2 (germline): SGHTA, FQGNSA. V gave up 6 bases and J gave up 4 bases; unmatched junction bases: 5. This CDR3 is 13 amino acids long. Using its own MiXCR run on the reads, TCRdb lists one record per CDR3 protein. The table lists more than 250,000 distinct CDR3 sequences, roughly 15% of them singletons. The receptor comes from a human donor in good health (CMV status not recorded). Some clones in this sample may be carry-over from other donors' samples. Sequenced input: PBMCs. V and J are TRBV7-2 and TRBJ1-1; 7 bases align to TRBD1. As DNA, the CDR3 is TGTGCCAGCAGTCCTGACAGGGTCACTGAAGCTTTCTTT. Its protein is CASSPDRVTEAFF.